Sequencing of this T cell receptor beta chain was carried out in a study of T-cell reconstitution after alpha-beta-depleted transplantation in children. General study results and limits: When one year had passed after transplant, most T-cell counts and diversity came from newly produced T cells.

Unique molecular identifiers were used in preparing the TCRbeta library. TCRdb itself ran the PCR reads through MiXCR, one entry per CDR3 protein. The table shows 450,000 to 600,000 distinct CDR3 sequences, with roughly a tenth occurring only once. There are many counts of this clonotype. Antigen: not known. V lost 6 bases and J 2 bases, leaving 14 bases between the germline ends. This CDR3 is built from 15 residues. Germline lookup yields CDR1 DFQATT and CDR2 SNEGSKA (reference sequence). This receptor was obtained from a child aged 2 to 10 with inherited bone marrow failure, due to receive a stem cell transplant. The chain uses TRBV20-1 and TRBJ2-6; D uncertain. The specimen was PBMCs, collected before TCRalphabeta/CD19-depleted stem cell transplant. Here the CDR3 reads CSATGIKAGANVLTF. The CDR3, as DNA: TGCAGTGCAACTGGAATCAAGGCTGGGGCCAACGTCCTGACTTTC.